A selection of T cell receptor beta chains follows, all from one sample in a study of T cells in Graves' hyperthyroidism and ophthalmopathy. TCRdb ran MiXCR on the multiplex PCR reads and lists one entry per CDR3 protein. The sample carries around 540,000 distinct CDR3 sequences, approximately 44% recorded once. The material sequenced was peripheral blood or thyroid tissue (not recorded which). Receptors originate from a woman under 30 with Graves' hyperthyroidism. CDR3s include the opening cysteine and the closing phenylalanine or tryptophan. A D gene is named only where the DNA matches it firmly. Where a row states a size, it is once, few, many or the class of an expanded clone; other rows omit it.

CDR3nt: TGTGCCAGCGGAGTGGGGGAGACCCAGTACTTC
CDR3aa: CASGVGETQYF
d_gene: .
j_gene: TRBJ2-5
v_gene: TRBV6-1
abundance: .

CDR3nt: TGTGCCAGTTGGGGTTCTGGGGCCAACGTCCTGACTTTC
CDR3aa: CASWGSGANVLTF
d_gene: .
j_gene: TRBJ2-6
v_gene: TRBV19
abundance: many

CDR3nt: TGTGCCAGCACCACCGGCCCGACTAGCGGGAGTAGGGCGCAGCACTTC
CDR3aa: CASTTGPTSGSRAQHF
d_gene: TRBD2
j_gene: TRBJ2-7
v_gene: TRBV10-3
abundance: .

CDR3nt: TGCAGCGCTAAAGATTCGGGAGGCCGATTCGAGCAGTTCTTC
CDR3aa: CSAKDSGGRFEQFF
d_gene: TRBD2
j_gene: TRBJ2-1
v_gene: TRBV29-1
abundance: .

CDR3nt: TGTGCCAGCAGTGAGGAGCGTGTTCTGGGGCAGGACGAGCAGTACTTC
CDR3aa: CASSEERVLGQDEQYF
d_gene: .
j_gene: TRBJ2-7
v_gene: TRBV2
abundance: many

CDR3nt: TGTGCCAGCAGTGTGGCTAGCGGCCTGACTTTC
CDR3aa: CASSVASGLTF
d_gene: TRBD2
j_gene: TRBJ2-6
v_gene: TRBV12-3/TRBV12-4
abundance: .

CDR3nt: TGCAGCGTTAGCGGGACAGGGGGCTCTGGGGCCAACGTCCTGACTTTC
CDR3aa: CSVSGTGGSGANVLTF
d_gene: TRBD1
j_gene: TRBJ2-6
v_gene: TRBV29-1
abundance: .

CDR3nt: TGTGCCAGCAGCTTCGCAGGGCAGGGGGCAGAGACCCAGTACTTC
CDR3aa: CASSFAGQGAETQYF
d_gene: TRBD1
j_gene: TRBJ2-5
v_gene: TRBV7-9
abundance: .

CDR3nt: TGTGCCAGCAGTTACTCGTTGCCAGGGGGTAGTTCAGAGACCCAGTACTTC
CDR3aa: CASSYSLPGGSSETQYF
d_gene: TRBD1
j_gene: TRBJ2-5
v_gene: TRBV10-3
abundance: .

CDR3nt: TGTGCCAGCATGAAGTTGTCAGGAGATGGCTACACCTTC
CDR3aa: CASMKLSGDGYTF
d_gene: .
j_gene: TRBJ1-2
v_gene: TRBV2
abundance: few

CDR3nt: TGCGCCAGCAGCTTGGAGGCAGGTCGGACTTATGGCTACACCTTC
CDR3aa: CASSLEAGRTYGYTF
d_gene: .
j_gene: TRBJ1-2
v_gene: TRBV5-1
abundance: .

CDR3nt: TGCAGTGCTAAGGGGCTATCAGGGAACACTGAAGCTTTCTTT
CDR3aa: CSAKGLSGNTEAFF
d_gene: .
j_gene: TRBJ1-1
v_gene: TRBV20-1
abundance: many

CDR3nt: TGTGCCAGCAGCCCACGGGACAGTCGACTTAATGAAAAACTGTTTTTT
CDR3aa: CASSPRDSRLNEKLFF
d_gene: TRBD1
j_gene: TRBJ1-4
v_gene: TRBV9
abundance: few

CDR3nt: TGTGCCAGCAGCCCTCTAGCGGGAGGATATACCTTC
CDR3aa: CASSPLAGGYTF
d_gene: .
j_gene: TRBJ1-2
v_gene: TRBV7-7
abundance: .

CDR3nt: TGTGCCACCAGGACAGGGTCTGGGGCCAACGTCCTGACTTTC
CDR3aa: CATRTGSGANVLTF
d_gene: TRBD1
j_gene: TRBJ2-6
v_gene: TRBV24-1
abundance: .

CDR3nt: TGTGCCAGCAGTGAATATTACCGGGCCGTGACCGGGGAGCTGTCTTTT
CDR3aa: CASSEYYRAVTGELSF
d_gene: .
j_gene: TRBJ2-2
v_gene: TRBV25-1
abundance: .

CDR3nt: TGTGCCAGTGAGGGAGTCAATGAGCAGTTCTTC
CDR3aa: CASEGVNEQFF
d_gene: .
j_gene: TRBJ2-1
v_gene: TRBV2
abundance: .

CDR3nt: TGCAGCGTTCCTGGATCTAAGAACACTGAAGCTTTCTTT
CDR3aa: CSVPGSKNTEAFF
d_gene: .
j_gene: TRBJ1-1
v_gene: TRBV29-1
abundance: few

CDR3nt: TGTGCCAGTGGTTTGGCACCAGGGACCGAAGCTTTCTTT
CDR3aa: CASGLAPGTEAFF
d_gene: .
j_gene: TRBJ1-1
v_gene: TRBV12-3/TRBV12-4
abundance: few

CDR3nt: TGTGCCAGCAGTGAGGCAGGGAATGGCAATCAGCCCCAGCATTTT
CDR3aa: CASSEAGNGNQPQHF
d_gene: .
j_gene: TRBJ1-5
v_gene: TRBV2
abundance: .

CDR3nt: TGTGCCAGCAGTTTTTCCGGTTCCTATAATTCACCCCTCCACTTT
CDR3aa: CASSFSGSYNSPLHF
d_gene: .
j_gene: TRBJ1-6
v_gene: TRBV6-5
abundance: .

CDR3nt: TGTGCCAGCAGCCCTGGCCCCTCGGAGACCCAGTACTTC
CDR3aa: CASSPGPSETQYF
d_gene: .
j_gene: TRBJ2-5
v_gene: TRBV5-8
abundance: few

CDR3nt: TGTGCCACCAGTGATCCTCCCTTGGGACAGGGGACGAACACCGGGGAGCTGTTTTTT
CDR3aa: CATSDPPLGQGTNTGELFF
d_gene: TRBD1
j_gene: TRBJ2-2
v_gene: TRBV24-1
abundance: few

CDR3nt: TGTGCCACCAGTGATTGGACGGTCCAAGAGACCCAGTACTTC
CDR3aa: CATSDWTVQETQYF
d_gene: .
j_gene: TRBJ2-5
v_gene: TRBV24-1
abundance: .

CDR3nt: TGCAGTGCTAGAGAGGGCCGCTACTCAGGAAACACCATATATTTT
CDR3aa: CSAREGRYSGNTIYF
d_gene: .
j_gene: TRBJ1-3
v_gene: TRBV20-1
abundance: .

CDR3nt: TGTGCCAGCAGGGTGGGGGGTGGGCGCTACGAGCAGTACTTC
CDR3aa: CASRVGGGRYEQYF
d_gene: .
j_gene: TRBJ2-7
v_gene: TRBV12-3/TRBV12-4
abundance: .

CDR3nt: TGTGCCTCCCGGTGGTGGGGGAAGGAAAAACTGTTTTTT
CDR3aa: CASRWWGKEKLFF
d_gene: .
j_gene: TRBJ1-4
v_gene: TRBV2
abundance: .

CDR3nt: TGTGCCAGCAGCTTACGGACCGAAGAAAAACTGTTTTTT
CDR3aa: CASSLRTEEKLFF
d_gene: .
j_gene: TRBJ1-4
v_gene: TRBV7-9
abundance: many

CDR3nt: TGTGCCAGCAGCTTTGAAAGTGGGAACACTGAAGCTTTCTTT
CDR3aa: CASSFESGNTEAFF
d_gene: .
j_gene: TRBJ1-1
v_gene: TRBV7-8
abundance: many

CDR3nt: TGTGCCAGCAGTTTCCGGGAGTCTGGAAACACCATATATTTT
CDR3aa: CASSFRESGNTIYF
d_gene: .
j_gene: TRBJ1-3
v_gene: TRBV12-3/TRBV12-4
abundance: .

CDR3nt: TGTGCCAGCAGTTACCGGGAGAGTTACATGAACACTGAAGCTTTCTTT
CDR3aa: CASSYRESYMNTEAFF
d_gene: .
j_gene: TRBJ1-1
v_gene: TRBV12-3/TRBV12-4
abundance: few

CDR3nt: TGCAGCGCTATATGGGAGTTTTTGGGGGCTGAAGCTTTCTTT
CDR3aa: CSAIWEFLGAEAFF
d_gene: .
j_gene: TRBJ1-1
v_gene: TRBV29-1
abundance: .

CDR3nt: TGTGCCAGGGGGGGGACTAGCGGGATCACCTACGAGCAGTACTTC
CDR3aa: CARGGTSGITYEQYF
d_gene: TRBD2
j_gene: TRBJ2-7
v_gene: TRBV25-1
abundance: .

CDR3nt: TGTGCCAGCAGTTTTGACAGTGGGGTTGTTGGCTACACCTTC
CDR3aa: CASSFDSGVVGYTF
d_gene: .
j_gene: TRBJ1-2
v_gene: TRBV6-5
abundance: few

CDR3nt: TGCAGCGTGACGACTGGCGGCGGGGAGCATTTT
CDR3aa: CSVTTGGGEHF
d_gene: .
j_gene: TRBJ1-5
v_gene: TRBV29-1
abundance: .

CDR3nt: TGTGCCACCAGTGATTCCGGGACAGGGAAGCAGCCCCAGCATTTT
CDR3aa: CATSDSGTGKQPQHF
d_gene: TRBD1
j_gene: TRBJ1-5
v_gene: TRBV24-1
abundance: once

CDR3nt: TGCGCCAGCAGCTTGGACGAAGGAGATGGCTACACCTTC
CDR3aa: CASSLDEGDGYTF
d_gene: .
j_gene: TRBJ1-2
v_gene: TRBV5-1
abundance: many

CDR3nt: TGTGCCACCAGCAGAGGGGCAGGGGAGGCCCTCCACTTT
CDR3aa: CATSRGAGEALHF
d_gene: .
j_gene: TRBJ1-6
v_gene: TRBV15
abundance: .

CDR3nt: TGCAGCGTTGAGGCCGGGACAGGGACCTACGAGCAGTACTTC
CDR3aa: CSVEAGTGTYEQYF
d_gene: TRBD1
j_gene: TRBJ2-7
v_gene: TRBV29-1
abundance: .

CDR3nt: TGTGCCAGCAGCACCCGGGACCGAGACAATCAGCCCCAGCATTTT
CDR3aa: CASSTRDRDNQPQHF
d_gene: .
j_gene: TRBJ1-5
v_gene: TRBV7-9
abundance: few

CDR3nt: TGTGCCAGCAGCGTCTCGGGGGCAGGGGGCCTTTGGCCCCAGCATTTT
CDR3aa: CASSVSGAGGLWPQHF
d_gene: TRBD1
j_gene: TRBJ1-5
v_gene: TRBV7-8
abundance: few

CDR3nt: TGCAGCGTTGAGGAAGGGACCGGAAACACCATATATTTT
CDR3aa: CSVEEGTGNTIYF
d_gene: .
j_gene: TRBJ1-3
v_gene: TRBV29-1
abundance: .

CDR3nt: TGTGCCAGCAGAGATCGGCCAAACACTGAAGCTTTCTTT
CDR3aa: CASRDRPNTEAFF
d_gene: .
j_gene: TRBJ1-1
v_gene: TRBV25-1
abundance: many

CDR3nt: TGTGCCACCCGGGACGGGCCCTACGAGCAGTACTTC
CDR3aa: CATRDGPYEQYF
d_gene: .
j_gene: TRBJ2-7
v_gene: TRBV15
abundance: many

CDR3nt: TGTGCCAGCAGCTGGGGACAGAAAGAGACCCAGTACTTC
CDR3aa: CASSWGQKETQYF
d_gene: TRBD1
j_gene: TRBJ2-5
v_gene: TRBV7-9
abundance: many

CDR3nt: TGTGCCTGGGGTCCGGAACAGAGCAATCAGCCCCAGCATTTT
CDR3aa: CAWGPEQSNQPQHF
d_gene: .
j_gene: TRBJ1-5
v_gene: TRBV7-2
abundance: .

CDR3nt: TGTGCCAGCAAAAGGACAGCGAACACTGAAGCTTTCTTT
CDR3aa: CASKRTANTEAFF
d_gene: .
j_gene: TRBJ1-1
v_gene: TRBV25-1
abundance: .

CDR3nt: TGTGCCAGCAGCTTAGGGGCAGGGGCTAATCAGCCCCAGCATTTT
CDR3aa: CASSLGAGANQPQHF
d_gene: .
j_gene: TRBJ1-5
v_gene: TRBV7-2
abundance: .

CDR3nt: TGTGCCACCAGCAGAGAAGTAGGGAGATACTATGGCTACACCTTC
CDR3aa: CATSREVGRYYGYTF
d_gene: .
j_gene: TRBJ1-2
v_gene: TRBV15
abundance: .